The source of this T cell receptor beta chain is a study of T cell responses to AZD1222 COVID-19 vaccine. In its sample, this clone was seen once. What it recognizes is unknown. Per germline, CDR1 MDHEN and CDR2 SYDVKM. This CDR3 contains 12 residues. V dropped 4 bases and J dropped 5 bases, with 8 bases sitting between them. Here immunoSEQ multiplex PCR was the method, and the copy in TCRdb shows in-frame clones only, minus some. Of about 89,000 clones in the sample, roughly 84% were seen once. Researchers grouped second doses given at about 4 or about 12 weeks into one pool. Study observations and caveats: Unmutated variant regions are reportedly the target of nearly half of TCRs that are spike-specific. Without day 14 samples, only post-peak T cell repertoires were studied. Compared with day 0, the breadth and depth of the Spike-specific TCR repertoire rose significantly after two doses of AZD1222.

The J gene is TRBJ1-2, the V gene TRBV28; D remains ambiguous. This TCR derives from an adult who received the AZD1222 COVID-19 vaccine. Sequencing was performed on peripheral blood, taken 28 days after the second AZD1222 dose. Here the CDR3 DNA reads TGTGCCAGCAGTTGGAGGAGTTATGGCTACACCTTC. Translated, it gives CASSWRSYGYTF.